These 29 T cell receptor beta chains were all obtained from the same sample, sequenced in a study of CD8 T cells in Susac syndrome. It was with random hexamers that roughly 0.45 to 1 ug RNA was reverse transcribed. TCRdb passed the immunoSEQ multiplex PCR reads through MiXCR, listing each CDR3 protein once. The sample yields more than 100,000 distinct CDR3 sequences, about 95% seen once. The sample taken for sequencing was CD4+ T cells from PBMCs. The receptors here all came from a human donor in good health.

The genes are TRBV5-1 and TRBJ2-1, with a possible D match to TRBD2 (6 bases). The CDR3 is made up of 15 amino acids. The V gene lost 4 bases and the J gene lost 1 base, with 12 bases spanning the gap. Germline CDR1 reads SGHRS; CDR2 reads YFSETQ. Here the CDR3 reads CASSASSASYNEQFF. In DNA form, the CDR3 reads TGCGCCAGCAGCGCCTCTAGCGCTTCCTACAATGAGCAGTTCTTC.

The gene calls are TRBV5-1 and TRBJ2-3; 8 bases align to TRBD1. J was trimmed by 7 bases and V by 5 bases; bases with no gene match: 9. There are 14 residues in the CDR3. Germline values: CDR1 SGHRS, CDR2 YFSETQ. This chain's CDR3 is CASSPGDRGNTQYF. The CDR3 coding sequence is TGCGCCAGCAGTCCCGGAGACAGGGGAAATACGCAGTATTTT.

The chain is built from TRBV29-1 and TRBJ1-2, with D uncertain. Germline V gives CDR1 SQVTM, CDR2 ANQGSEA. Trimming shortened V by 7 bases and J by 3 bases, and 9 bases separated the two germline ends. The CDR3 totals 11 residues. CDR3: CSGGPDYGYTF. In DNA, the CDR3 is TGCAGCGGGGGTCCCGACTATGGCTACACCTTC.

In DNA, the CDR3 is TGCAGCGTTGTAGGGGGACCATCCTACAATGAGCAGTTCTTC. It yields the protein CSVVGGPSYNEQFF. The rearrangement links TRBV29-1 to TRBJ2-1; possible D gene TRBD1, 6 bases. The CDR3 length is 14 residues. The V end lost 4 bases, the J end lost 1 base, and 11 bases lay between the germline ends. Per the germline V gene, CDR1 is SQVTM and CDR2 is ANQGSEA.

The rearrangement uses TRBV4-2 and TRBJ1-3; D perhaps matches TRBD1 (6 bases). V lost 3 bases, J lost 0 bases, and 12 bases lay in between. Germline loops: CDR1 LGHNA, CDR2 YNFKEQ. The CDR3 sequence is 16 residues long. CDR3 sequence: CASSQGGALSGNTIYF. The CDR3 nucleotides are TGTGCCAGCAGCCAGGGGGGGGCCCTCTCTGGAAACACCATATATTTT.

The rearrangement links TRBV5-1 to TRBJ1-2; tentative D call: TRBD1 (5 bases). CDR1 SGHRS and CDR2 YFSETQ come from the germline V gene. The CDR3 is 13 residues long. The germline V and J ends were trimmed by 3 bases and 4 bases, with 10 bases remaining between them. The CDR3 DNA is TGCGCCAGCAGCTCCCGGACAAGCTATGGCTACACCTTC. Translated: CASSSRTSYGYTF.

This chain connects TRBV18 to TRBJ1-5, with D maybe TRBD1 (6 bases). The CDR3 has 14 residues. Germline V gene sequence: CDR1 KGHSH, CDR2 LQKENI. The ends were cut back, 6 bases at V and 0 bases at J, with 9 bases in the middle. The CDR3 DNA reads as TGTGCCAGCTCGCGGACAGATAGCAATCAGCCCCAGCATTTT. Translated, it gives CASSRTDSNQPQHF.

The CDR3 sequence: CASSDPLAGRDTQYF. CDR3 nucleotides: TGTGCCAGCAGTGACCCACTAGCGGGACGGGATACGCAGTATTTT. The rearrangement links TRBV25-1 to TRBJ2-3, with TRBD2 identical over 10 bases. V gave up 3 bases and J gave up 6 bases; unmatched junction bases: 6. Germline V CDR1 and CDR2: MGHDK, SYGVNS. The CDR3 covers 15 residues.

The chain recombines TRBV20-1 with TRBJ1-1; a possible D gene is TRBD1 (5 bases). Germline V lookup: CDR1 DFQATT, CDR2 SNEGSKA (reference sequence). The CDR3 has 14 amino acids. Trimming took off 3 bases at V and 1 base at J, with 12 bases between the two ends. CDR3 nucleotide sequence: TGCAGTGCTAGGTCCGGGGCCCCGAACACTGAAGCTTTCTTT. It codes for CSARSGAPNTEAFF.

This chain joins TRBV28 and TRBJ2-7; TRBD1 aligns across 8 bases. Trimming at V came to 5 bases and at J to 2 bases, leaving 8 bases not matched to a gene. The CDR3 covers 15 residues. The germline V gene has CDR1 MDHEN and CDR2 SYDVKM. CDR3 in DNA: TGTGCCAGCAGTACTTCTGGGACAGGCGCCTACGAGCAGTACTTC. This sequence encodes CASSTSGTGAYEQYF.

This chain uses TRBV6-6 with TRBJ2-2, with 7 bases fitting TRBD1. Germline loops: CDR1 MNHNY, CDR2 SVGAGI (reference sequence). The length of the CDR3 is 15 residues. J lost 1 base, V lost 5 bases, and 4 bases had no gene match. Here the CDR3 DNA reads TGTGCCAGCAGTCCCGGGGACAGGAACACCGGGGAGCTGTTTTTT. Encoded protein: CASSPGDRNTGELFF.

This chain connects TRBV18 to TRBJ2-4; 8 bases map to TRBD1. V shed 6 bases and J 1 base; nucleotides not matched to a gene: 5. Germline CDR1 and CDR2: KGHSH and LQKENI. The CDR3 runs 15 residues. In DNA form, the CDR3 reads TGTGCCAGCTCCCCGACAGGGGCTGCCAAAAACATTCAGTACTTC. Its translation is CASSPTGAAKNIQYF.

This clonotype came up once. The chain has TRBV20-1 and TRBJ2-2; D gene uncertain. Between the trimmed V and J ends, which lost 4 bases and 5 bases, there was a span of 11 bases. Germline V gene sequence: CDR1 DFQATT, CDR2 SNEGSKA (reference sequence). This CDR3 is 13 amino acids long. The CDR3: CSAMGTVTGELFF. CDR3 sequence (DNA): TGCAGTGCTATGGGAACAGTAACCGGGGAGCTGTTTTTT.

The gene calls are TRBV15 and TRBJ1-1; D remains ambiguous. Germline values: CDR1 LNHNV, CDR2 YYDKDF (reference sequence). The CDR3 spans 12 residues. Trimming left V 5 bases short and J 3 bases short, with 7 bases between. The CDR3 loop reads CATSVGDTEAFF. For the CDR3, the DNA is TGTGCCACCAGCGTCGGGGACACTGAAGCTTTCTTT.

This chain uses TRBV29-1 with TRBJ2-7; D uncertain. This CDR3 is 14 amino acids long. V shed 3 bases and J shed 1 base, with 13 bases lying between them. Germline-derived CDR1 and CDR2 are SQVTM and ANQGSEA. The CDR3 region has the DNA TGCAGCGTTGACGGTGGGAAAGCTTCCTACGAGCAGTACTTC. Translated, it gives CSVDGGKASYEQYF.

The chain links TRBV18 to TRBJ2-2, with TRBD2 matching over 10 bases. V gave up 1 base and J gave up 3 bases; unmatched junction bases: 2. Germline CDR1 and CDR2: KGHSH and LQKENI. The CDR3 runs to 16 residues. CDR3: CASSPLAGGDTGELFF. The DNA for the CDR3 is TGTGCCAGCTCACCACTAGCGGGAGGAGACACCGGGGAGCTGTTTTTT.

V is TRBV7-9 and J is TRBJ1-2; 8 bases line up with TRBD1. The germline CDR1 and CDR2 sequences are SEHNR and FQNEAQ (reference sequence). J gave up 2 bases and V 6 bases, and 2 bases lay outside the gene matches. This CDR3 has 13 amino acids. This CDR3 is CASRGQANYGYTF. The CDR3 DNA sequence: TGTGCCAGCAGGGGACAGGCAAACTATGGCTACACCTTC.

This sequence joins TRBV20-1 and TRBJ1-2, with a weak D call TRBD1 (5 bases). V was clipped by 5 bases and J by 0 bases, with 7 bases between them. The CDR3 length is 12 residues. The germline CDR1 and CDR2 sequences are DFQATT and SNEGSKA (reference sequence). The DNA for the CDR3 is TGCAGTGCTGCGACAGCTAACTATGGCTACACCTTC. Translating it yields CSAATANYGYTF.

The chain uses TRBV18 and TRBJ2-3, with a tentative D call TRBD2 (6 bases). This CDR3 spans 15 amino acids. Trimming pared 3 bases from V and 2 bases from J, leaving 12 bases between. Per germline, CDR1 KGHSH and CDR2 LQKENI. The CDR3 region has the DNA TGTGCCAGCTCACCGTGGCTAGCGAACACAGATACGCAGTATTTT. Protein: CASSPWLANTDTQYF.

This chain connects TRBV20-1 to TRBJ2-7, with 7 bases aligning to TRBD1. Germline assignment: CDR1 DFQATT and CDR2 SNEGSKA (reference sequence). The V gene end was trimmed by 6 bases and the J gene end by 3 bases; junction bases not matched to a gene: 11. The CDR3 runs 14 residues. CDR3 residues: CSAIRDSVLYEQYF. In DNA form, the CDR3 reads TGCAGTGCCATCCGGGACAGTGTGCTCTACGAGCAGTACTTC.

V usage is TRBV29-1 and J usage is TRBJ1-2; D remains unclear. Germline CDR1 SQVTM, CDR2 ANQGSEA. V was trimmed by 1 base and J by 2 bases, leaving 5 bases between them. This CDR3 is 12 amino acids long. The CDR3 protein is CSVEAQNYGYTF. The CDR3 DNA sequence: TGCAGCGTTGAAGCACAGAACTATGGCTACACCTTC.

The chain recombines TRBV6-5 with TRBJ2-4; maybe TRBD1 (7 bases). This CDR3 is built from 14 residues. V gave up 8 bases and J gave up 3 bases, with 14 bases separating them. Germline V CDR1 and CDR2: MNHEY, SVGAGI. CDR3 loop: CASGQVGGKNIQYF. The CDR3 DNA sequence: TGTGCCAGCGGACAGGTGGGGGGCAAAAACATTCAGTACTTC.

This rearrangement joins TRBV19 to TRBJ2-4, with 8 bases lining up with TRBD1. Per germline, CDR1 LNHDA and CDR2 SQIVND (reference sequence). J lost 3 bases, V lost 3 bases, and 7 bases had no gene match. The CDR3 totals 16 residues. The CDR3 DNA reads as TGTGCCAGTAGTATGGGACAGGCCTTTGGCAAAAACATTCAGTACTTC. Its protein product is CASSMGQAFGKNIQYF.

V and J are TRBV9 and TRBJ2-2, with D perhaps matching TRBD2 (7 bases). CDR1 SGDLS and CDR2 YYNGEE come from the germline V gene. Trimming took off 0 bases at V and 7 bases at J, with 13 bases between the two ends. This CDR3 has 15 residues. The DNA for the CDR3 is TGTGCCAGCAGCGTAGGGGGGGGCCGAGGCGGGGAGCTGTTTTTT. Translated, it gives CASSVGGGRGGELFF.

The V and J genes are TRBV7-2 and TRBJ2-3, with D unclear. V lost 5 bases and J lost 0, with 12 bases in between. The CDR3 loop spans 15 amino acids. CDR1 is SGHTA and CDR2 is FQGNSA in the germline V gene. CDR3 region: CASSLQARSTDTQYF. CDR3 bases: TGTGCCAGCAGCCTCCAGGCACGGAGCACAGATACGCAGTATTTT.

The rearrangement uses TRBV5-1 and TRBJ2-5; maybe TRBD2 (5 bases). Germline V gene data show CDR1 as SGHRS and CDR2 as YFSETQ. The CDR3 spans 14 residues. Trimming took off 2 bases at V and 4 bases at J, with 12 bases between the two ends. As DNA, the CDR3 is TGCGCCAGCAGCTTCGGGGTTGAGCGAGAGACCCAGTACTTC. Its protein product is CASSFGVERETQYF.

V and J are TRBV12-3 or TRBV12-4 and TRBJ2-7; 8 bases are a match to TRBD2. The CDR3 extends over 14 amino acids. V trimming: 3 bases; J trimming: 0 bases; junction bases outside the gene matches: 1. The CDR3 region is CASSLGLVSYEQYF. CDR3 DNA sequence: TGTGCCAGCAGTTTGGGACTAGTCTCCTACGAGCAGTACTTC.

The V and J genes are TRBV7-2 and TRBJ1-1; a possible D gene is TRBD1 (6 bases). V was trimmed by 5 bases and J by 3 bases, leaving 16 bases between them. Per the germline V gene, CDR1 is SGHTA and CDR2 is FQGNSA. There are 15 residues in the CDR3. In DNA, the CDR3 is TGTGCCAGCAGCAGGGATTTACAGGGTTACACTGAAGCTTTCTTT. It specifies CASSRDLQGYTEAFF.

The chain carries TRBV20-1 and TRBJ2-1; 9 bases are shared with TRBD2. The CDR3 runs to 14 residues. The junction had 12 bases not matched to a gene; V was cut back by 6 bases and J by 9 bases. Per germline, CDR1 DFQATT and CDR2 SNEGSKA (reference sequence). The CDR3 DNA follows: TGCAGTGCCAAAGGAGCGGGAGGCCTGGGTGAGCAGTTCTTC. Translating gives CSAKGAGGLGEQFF.